This T cell receptor (beta chain) was found in a study of T cells after yellow fever vaccination. The study made its TCR cDNA through 5'RACE template switching. That step introduced a universal primer site along with UMIs. One entry per CDR3 protein results from TCRdb running MiXCR on the 5' RACE reads. The sample comprises approximately 90,000 distinct CDR3 sequences, 10% to 15% of which are singletons, and around 25% rests with the top ten. The sample holds a few counts of this clonotype. With V trimmed by 6 bases and J by 1 base, 9 bases remained unmatched. The CDR3 runs 16 residues. The germline gives CDR1 MNHEY, CDR2 SVGEGT.

The specimen was CD8+ T cells not binding an NS4B(214-222) dextramer, sorted from PBMCs, collected roughly 23 days after the first yellow fever vaccination. This chain connects TRBV6-2 or TRBV6-3 to TRBJ2-5; 9 positions match TRBD2. The receptor was isolated from a man aged 18 to 29 who received the YFV17D yellow fever vaccine. In DNA, the CDR3 is TGTGCCAGCAGCCCCCCGGGACTAGCAACCCAAGAGACCCAGTACTTC. Protein: CASSPPGLATQETQYF.